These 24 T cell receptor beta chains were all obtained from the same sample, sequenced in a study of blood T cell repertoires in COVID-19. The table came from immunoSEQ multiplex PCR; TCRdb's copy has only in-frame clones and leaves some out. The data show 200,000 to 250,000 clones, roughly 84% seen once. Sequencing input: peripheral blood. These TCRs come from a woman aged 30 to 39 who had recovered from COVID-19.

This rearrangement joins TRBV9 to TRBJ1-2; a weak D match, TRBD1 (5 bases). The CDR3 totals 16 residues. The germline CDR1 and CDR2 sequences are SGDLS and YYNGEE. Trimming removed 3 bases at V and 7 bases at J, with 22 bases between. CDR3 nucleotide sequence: TGTGCCAGCAGCGCCAGGAGCCAGGGCCAATTAACTGGCTACACCTTC. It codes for CASSARSQGQLTGYTF.

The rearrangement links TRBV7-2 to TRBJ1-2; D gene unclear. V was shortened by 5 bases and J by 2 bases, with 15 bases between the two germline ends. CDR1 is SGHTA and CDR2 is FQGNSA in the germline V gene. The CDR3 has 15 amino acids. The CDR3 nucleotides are TGTGCCAGCAGCCTTAATGACGGGAGCAACTATGGCTACACCTTC. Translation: CASSLNDGSNYGYTF. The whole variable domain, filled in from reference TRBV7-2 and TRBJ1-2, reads GAGVSQSPSNKVTEKGKDVELRCDPISGHTALYWYRQSLGQGLEFLIYFQGNSAPDKSGLPSDRFSAERTGGSVSTLTIQRTQQEDSAVYLCASSLNDGSNYGYTFGSGTRLTVV.

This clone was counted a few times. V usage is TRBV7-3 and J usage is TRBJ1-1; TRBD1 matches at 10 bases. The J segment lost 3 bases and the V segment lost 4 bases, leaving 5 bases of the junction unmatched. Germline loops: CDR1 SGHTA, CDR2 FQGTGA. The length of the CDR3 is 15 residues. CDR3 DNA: TGTGCCAGCAGCTCGACAGGGGGCGCGCACACTGAAGCTTTCTTT. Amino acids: CASSSTGGAHTEAFF.

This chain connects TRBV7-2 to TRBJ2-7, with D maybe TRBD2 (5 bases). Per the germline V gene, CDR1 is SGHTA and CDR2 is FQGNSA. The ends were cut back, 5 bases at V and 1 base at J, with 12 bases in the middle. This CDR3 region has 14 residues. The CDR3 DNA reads TGTGCCAGCAGCCCCCACTGGACTTCCTACGAGCAGTACTTC. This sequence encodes CASSPHWTSYEQYF. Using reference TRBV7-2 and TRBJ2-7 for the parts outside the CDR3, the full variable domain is GAGVSQSPSNKVTEKGKDVELRCDPISGHTALYWYRQSLGQGLEFLIYFQGNSAPDKSGLPSDRFSAERTGGSVSTLTIQRTQQEDSAVYLCASSPHWTSYEQYFGPGTRLTVT.

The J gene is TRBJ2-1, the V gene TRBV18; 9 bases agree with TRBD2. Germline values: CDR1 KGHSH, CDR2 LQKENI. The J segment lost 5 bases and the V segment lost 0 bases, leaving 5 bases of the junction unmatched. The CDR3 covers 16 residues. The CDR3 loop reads CASSPPEAGGNNEQFF. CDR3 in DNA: TGTGCCAGCTCACCACCGGAAGCGGGAGGAAACAATGAGCAGTTCTTC.

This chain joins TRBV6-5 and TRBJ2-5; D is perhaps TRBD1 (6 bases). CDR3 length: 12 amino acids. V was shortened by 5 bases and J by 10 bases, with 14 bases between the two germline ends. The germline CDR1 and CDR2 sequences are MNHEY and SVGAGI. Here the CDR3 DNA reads TGTGCCAGCAGTCCCCCGGAAGGGGGCCAGTACTTC. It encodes CASSPPEGGQYF.

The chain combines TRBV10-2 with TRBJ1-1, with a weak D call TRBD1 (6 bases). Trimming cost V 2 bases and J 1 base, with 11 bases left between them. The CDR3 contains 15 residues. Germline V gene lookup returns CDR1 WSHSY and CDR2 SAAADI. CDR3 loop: CASSEVLTGNTEAFF. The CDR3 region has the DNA TGCGCCAGCAGTGAGGTCTTGACAGGGAACACTGAAGCTTTCTTT.

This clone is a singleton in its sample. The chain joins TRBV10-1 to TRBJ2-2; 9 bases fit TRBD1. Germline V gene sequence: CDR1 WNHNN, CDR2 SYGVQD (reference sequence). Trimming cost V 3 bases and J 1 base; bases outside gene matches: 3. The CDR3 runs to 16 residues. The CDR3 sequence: CASSDRQGVNTGELFF. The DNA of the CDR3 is TGCGCCAGCAGTGATCGACAGGGGGTGAACACCGGGGAGCTGTTTTTT.

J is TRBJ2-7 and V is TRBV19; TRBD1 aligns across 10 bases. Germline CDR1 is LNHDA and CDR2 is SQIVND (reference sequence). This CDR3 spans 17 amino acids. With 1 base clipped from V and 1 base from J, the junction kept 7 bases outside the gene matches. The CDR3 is CASSIVLRDRGSYEQYF. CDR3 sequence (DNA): TGTGCCAGTAGTATAGTTCTCCGGGACAGGGGTTCCTACGAGCAGTACTTC.

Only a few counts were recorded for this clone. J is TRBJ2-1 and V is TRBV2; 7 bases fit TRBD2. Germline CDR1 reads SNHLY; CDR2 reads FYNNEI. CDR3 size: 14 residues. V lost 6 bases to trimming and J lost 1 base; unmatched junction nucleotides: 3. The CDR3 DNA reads TGTGCCAGCAGCGGACTAGTATCCTACAATGAGCAGTTCTTC. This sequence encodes CASSGLVSYNEQFF.

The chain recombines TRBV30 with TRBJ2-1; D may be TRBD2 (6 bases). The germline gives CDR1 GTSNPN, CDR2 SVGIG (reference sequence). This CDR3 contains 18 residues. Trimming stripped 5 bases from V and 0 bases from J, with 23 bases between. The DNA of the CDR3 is TGTGCCTGGTCGAATCGGCTAGCGCGAATTAGCTCCTACAATGAGCAGTTCTTC. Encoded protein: CAWSNRLARISSYNEQFF.

CDR3 residues: CASSLTSGGGDTQYF. The CDR3 bases are TGTGCCAGCAGCCTGACTAGCGGGGGAGGAGATACGCAGTATTTT. The V gene is TRBV7-9, the J gene TRBJ2-3; TRBD2 agrees at 12 bases. After removal of 5 bases from V and 5 bases from J, the junction contained 5 bases not matched to a gene. Germline assignment: CDR1 SEHNR and CDR2 FQNEAQ (reference sequence). The CDR3 contains 15 residues.

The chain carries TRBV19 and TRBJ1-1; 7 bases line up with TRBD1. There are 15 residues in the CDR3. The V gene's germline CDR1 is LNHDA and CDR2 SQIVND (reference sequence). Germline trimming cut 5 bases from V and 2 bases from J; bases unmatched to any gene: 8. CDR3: CASSFPGQINTEAFF. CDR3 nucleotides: TGTGCCAGTAGTTTCCCGGGACAGATCAACACTGAAGCTTTCTTT. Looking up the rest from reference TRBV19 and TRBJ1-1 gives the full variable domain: DGGITQSPKYLFRKEGQNVTLSCEQNLNHDAMYWYRQDPGQGLRLIYYSQIVNDFQKGDIAEGYSVSREKKESFPLTVTSAQKNPTAFYLCASSFPGQINTEAFFGQGTRLTVV.

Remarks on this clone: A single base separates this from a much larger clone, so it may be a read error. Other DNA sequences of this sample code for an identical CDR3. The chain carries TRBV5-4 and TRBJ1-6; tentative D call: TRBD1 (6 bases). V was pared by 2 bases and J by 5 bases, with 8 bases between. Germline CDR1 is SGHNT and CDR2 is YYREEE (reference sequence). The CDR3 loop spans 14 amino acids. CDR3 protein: CASSLQGHNSPLHF. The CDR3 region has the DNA TGTGCCAGCAGCTTACAGGGTCATAATTCACCCCTCCACTTT.

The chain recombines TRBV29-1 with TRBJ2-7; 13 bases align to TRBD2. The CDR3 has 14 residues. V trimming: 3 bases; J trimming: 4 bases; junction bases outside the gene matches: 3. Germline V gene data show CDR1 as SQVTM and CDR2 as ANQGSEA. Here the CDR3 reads CSVERLAGGYEQYF. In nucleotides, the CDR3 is TGCAGCGTTGAGAGACTAGCGGGAGGTTACGAGCAGTACTTC.

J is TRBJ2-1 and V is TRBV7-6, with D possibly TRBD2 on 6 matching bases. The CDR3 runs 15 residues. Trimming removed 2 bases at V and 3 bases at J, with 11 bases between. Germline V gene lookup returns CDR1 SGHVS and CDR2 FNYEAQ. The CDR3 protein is CASSLMDGGYNEQFF. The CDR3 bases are TGTGCCAGCAGCTTAATGGACGGGGGCTACAATGAGCAGTTCTTC.

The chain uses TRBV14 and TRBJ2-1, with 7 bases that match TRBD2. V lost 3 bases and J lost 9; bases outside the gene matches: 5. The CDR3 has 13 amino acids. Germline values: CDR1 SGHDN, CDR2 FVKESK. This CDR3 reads CASSQAAGIEQFF. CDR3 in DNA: TGTGCCAGCAGCCAGGCAGCGGGAATTGAGCAGTTCTTC.

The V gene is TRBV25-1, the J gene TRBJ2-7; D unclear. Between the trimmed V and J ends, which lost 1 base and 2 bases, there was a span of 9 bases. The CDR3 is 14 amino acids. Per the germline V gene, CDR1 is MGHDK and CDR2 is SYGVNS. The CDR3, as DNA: TGTGCCAGCAGTGAATCAGGAAAGACCTACGAGCAGTACTTC. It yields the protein CASSESGKTYEQYF.

Here the CDR3 DNA reads TGCGCCAGCAGCCTGGGACGGCGCGACAGCTCCTACGAGCAGTACTTC. Amino acids: CASSLGRRDSSYEQYF. The V gene is TRBV5-1, the J gene TRBJ2-7, with D perhaps being TRBD1 or TRBD2 (5 bases each). Trimming took off 4 bases at V and 0 bases at J, with 17 bases between the two ends. The CDR3 is 16 amino acids. Germline-derived CDR1 and CDR2 are SGHRS and YFSETQ.

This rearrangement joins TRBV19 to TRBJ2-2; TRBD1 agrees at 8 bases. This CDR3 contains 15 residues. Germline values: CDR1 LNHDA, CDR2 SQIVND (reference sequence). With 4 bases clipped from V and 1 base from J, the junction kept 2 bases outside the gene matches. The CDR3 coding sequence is TGTGCCAGTAGTACCGGGACAGGGAACACCGGGGAGCTGTTTTTT. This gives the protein CASSTGTGNTGELFF.

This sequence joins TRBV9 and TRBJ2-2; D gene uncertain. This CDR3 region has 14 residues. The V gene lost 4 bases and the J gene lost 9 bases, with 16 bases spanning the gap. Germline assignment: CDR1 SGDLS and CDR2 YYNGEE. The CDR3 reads CASSPKIYARELFF. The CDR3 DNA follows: TGTGCCAGCAGCCCCAAAATCTACGCCAGGGAGCTGTTTTTT.

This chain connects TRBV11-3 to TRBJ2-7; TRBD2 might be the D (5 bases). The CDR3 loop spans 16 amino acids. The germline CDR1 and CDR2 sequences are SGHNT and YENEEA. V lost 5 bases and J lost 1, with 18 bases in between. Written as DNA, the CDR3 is TGTGCCAGCAGCCCGAGACGGGTGGGGAGATCCTACGAGCAGTACTTC. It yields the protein CASSPRRVGRSYEQYF.

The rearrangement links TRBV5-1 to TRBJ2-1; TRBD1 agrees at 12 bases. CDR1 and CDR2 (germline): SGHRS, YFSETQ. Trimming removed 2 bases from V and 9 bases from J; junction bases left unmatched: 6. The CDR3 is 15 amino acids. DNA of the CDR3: TGCGCCAGCAGCTTACCGGGACAGGGGGCAGGTGAGCAGTTCTTC. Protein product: CASSLPGQGAGEQFF.

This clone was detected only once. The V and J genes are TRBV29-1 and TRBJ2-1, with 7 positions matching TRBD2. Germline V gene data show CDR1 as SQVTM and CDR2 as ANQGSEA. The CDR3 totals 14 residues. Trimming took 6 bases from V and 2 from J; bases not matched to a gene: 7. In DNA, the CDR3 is TGCAGCGTCGCCCCTAGCGGAGCCTACAATGAGCAGTTCTTC. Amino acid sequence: CSVAPSGAYNEQFF.